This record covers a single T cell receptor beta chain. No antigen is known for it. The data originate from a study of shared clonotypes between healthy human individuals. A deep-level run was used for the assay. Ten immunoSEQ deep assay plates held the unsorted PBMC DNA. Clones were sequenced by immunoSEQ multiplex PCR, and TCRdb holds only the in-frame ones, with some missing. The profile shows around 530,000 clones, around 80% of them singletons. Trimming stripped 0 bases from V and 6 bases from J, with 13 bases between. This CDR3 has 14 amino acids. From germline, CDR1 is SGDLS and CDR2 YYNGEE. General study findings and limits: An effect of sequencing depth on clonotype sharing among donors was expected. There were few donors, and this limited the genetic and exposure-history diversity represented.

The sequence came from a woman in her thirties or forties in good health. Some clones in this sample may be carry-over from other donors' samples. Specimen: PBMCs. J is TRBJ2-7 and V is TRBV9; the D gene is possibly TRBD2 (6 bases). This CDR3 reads CASSVAGGGSEQYF. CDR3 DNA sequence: TGTGCCAGCAGCGTAGCGGGTGGAGGGAGCGAGCAGTACTTC.